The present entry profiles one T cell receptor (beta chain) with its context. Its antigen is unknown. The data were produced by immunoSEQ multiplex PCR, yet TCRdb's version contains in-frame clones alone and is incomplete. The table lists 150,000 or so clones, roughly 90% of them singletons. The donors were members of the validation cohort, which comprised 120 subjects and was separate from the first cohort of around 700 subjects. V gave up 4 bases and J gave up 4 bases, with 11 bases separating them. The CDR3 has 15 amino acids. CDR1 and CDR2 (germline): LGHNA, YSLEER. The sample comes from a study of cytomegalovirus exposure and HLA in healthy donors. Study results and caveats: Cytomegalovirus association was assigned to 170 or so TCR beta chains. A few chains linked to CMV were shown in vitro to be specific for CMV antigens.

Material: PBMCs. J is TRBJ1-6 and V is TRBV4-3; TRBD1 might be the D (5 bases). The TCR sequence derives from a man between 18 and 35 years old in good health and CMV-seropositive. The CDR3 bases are TGCGCCAGCAGCCGCAGGGCGGGGTATAATTCACCCCTCCACTTT. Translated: CASSRRAGYNSPLHF.